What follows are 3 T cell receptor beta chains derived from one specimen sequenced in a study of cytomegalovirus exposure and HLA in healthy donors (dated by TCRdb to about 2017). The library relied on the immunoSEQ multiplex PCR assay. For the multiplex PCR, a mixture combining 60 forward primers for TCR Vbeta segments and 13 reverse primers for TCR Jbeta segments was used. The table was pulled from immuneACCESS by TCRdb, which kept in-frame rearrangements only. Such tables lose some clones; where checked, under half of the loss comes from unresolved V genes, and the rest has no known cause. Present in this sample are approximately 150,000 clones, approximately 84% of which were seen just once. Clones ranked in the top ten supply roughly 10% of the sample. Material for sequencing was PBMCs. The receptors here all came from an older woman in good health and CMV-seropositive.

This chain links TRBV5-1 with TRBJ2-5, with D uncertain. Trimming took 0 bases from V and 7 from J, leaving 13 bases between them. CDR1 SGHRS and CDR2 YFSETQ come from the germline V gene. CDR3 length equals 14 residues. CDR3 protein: CASSLGQPRGTQYF. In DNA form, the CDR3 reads TGCGCCAGCAGCTTGGGCCAGCCCAGAGGGACCCAGTACTTC.

The CDR3 bases are TGTGCCAGCTCAAGGACTAGCGGGAGAGATACGCAGTATTTT. It codes for CASSRTSGRDTQYF. The genes are TRBV18 and TRBJ2-3, with 13 bases fitting TRBD2. The CDR3 is made up of 14 amino acids. J lost 5 bases, V lost 5 bases, and 1 base had no gene match. Germline V gene lookup returns CDR1 KGHSH and CDR2 LQKENI.

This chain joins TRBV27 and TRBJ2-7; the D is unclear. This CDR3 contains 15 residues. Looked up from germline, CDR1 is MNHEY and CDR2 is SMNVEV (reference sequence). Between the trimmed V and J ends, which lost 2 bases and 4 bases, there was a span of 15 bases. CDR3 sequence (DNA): TGTGCCAGCAGTTTAACCGGGTTGAGTCGTTACGAGCAGTACTTC. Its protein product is CASSLTGLSRYEQYF.